This TCR beta chain was sequenced during a study of blood T cell repertoires in COVID-19 (TCRdb year 2020). Context from the whole study: Collaborator samples came from the United States, Italy and Spain and covered acute and convalescent phases of COVID-19. Where available, HLA class I and class II types were obtained from metadata supplied by the sample provider rather than from assay-based typing. The samples were drawn from two sources: the first 160 participants of the ongoing ImmuneRACE study, and 950 to 1,500 subjects contributed by 6 global collaborators. Subjects who had been exposed to COVID-19, were actively infected with it, or had recovered from it provided the deeply sampled blood TCRbeta repertoires that made up the dataset. The repertoires were released in a freely available public database intended as a resource for research on the immune response to SARS-CoV-2. Nearly every sample came with metadata listing a de-identified subject ID, COVID-19 status, age in years and sex. The material from the prospective study consisted of cDNA or gDNA derived from T cells, B-cell-depleted T cells, or PBMCs. What the authors observed across the whole study: How much clinical and demographic metadata was included differed by source and by participant, and the metadata was provided uncurated.

TCRbeta CDR3 regions were amplified from genomic DNA by means of the immunoSEQ Assay, a bias-controlled multiplex PCR. Processing in the source paper ran as follows. Nucleated cell counts per sample were estimated from amplification of reference gene primers within the assay. To quantify the absolute abundance of each unique TCRbeta CDR3 rearrangement, sequence reads were collapsed and filtered. Productive Simpson clonality was computed per sample as the square root of Simpson's diversity index over productive rearrangements. Entries here come from immuneACCESS through TCRdb and include only in-frame sequences with V and J called. Some clones fail to appear in such tables; in the studies checked, an unresolved V gene covers under half of the shortfall, and the cause of the remainder is unknown. V, J and clone size were drawn from that table, and D and trimming were deduced from the DNA. For this sample there are under 200,000 clones; 70% to 90% appear just once. The top ten clonotypes cover approximately 8.1% of the sample.

On this clone: The target of this receptor is not known. Per-nucleotide qualities are absent, and no much larger clonotype sits a single base away.

Participants in the prospective study were aged roughly 18 to 89 years, lived in 20 to 25 United States geographic areas, and enrolled through a virtual design. To assign participants to cohorts, the prospective study relied on clinical history that participants themselves reported in a screening survey and a study questionnaire. Recovered participants in ImmuneRACE Cohort 3 were defined as having two consecutive negative NP/OP PCR tests, clearance from a healthcare professional, or resolution of symptoms. In the prospective study, whole blood, serum and a nasopharyngeal or oropharyngeal swab were collected from each participant by mobile phlebotomists. Over a roughly 2-month period, participants in the prospective study had the option of providing additional blood draws and questionnaires. Before DNA extraction, prospective study blood samples were shipped either frozen or at room temperature.

From cysteine to phenylalanine, the CDR3 is 15 amino acids long. The DNA shown is the 45-base CDR3, in frame from base 1. The germline V end is reduced by 3 bases and the J end by 0 bases; junction bases left unmatched: 3. CDR1 and CDR2 are read off the germline V gene as SGDLS and YYNGEE. Specimen: PBMCs or T cells enriched from blood (not recorded which). This receptor was taken from a woman in her late teens or twenties who had recovered from COVID-19. Recombination joined TRBV9 with TRBJ1-5; 7 central bases correspond to TRBD1. This receptor carries the CDR3 CASSADRDSNQPQHF. Here is the DNA: TGTGCCAGCAGCGCCGACAGGGATAGCAATCAGCCCCAGCATTTT.